Below are 10 T cell receptor beta chains sequenced from a single sample in a study of shared clonotypes between healthy human individuals. The table came from immunoSEQ multiplex PCR; TCRdb's copy has only in-frame clones and leaves some out. The sample contains under 1,100,000 clones, roughly 70% of which appear only once. The sample comprised memory CD4+ T cells sorted from blood. As for subset: CD45RA-negative fraction. The receptor source for this set is a man aged 18 to 30 in good health.

This clone was seen ten or more times. This chain joins TRBV18 and TRBJ2-7; TRBD2 matches 12 bases. Germline CDR1 KGHSH, CDR2 LQKENI. This CDR3 is 16 amino acids long. J was trimmed by 3 bases and V by 2 bases; bases with no gene match: 5. The CDR3 bases are TGTGCCAGCTCACCAGGTCCGGGACTAGCGGGCTACGAGCAGTACTTC. Translation: CASSPGPGLAGYEQYF.

Here the CDR3 DNA reads TGTGCCAGCTCCGACCTACAGGGGGAGACCCAGTACTTC. The encoded protein is CASSDLQGETQYF. The chain carries TRBV18 and TRBJ2-5, with 7 bases aligning to TRBD1. This CDR3 spans 13 amino acids. Germline assignment: CDR1 KGHSH and CDR2 LQKENI. The V gene end was trimmed by 6 bases and the J gene end by 5 bases; junction bases not matched to a gene: 6.

The V gene is TRBV6-1, the J gene TRBJ1-5, with 7 bases identical to TRBD1. The CDR3 spans 14 residues. The V gene end was trimmed by 8 bases and the J gene end by 9 bases; junction bases not matched to a gene: 13. CDR1 and CDR2 (germline): MNHNS, SASEGT. The CDR3 nucleotides read TGTGCCAGCGGTACAGGGGTGGAGGTGGGGCCCCAGCATTTT. This translates into CASGTGVEVGPQHF.

For this clone: Distinct nucleotide sequences in the sample also encode this CDR3. V is TRBV7-6 and J is TRBJ1-1, with D possibly TRBD1 on 5 matching bases. CDR3 length: 13 amino acids. Deletions cut 5 bases from V and 1 base from J, with 8 bases between. Germline CDR1 reads SGHVS; CDR2 reads FNYEAQ. As DNA, the CDR3 is TGTGCCAGCAGCCGTCAGGGGAACACTGAAGCTTTCTTT. This gives the protein CASSRQGNTEAFF.

The genes are TRBV5-1 and TRBJ1-6; 7 bases are a match to TRBD1. The CDR3 covers 16 residues. Germline V lookup: CDR1 SGHRS, CDR2 YFSETQ. Trimming at V came to 4 bases and at J to 6 bases, leaving 10 bases not matched to a gene. CDR3 region: CASSAGQGTVNSPLHF. CDR3 sequence (DNA): TGCGCCAGCAGCGCAGGCCAGGGGACAGTTAATTCACCCCTCCACTTT.

The rearrangement uses TRBV29-1 and TRBJ1-1; 9 bases are shared with TRBD1. J lost 4 bases, V lost 6 bases, and 6 bases had no gene match. CDR1 SQVTM and CDR2 ANQGSEA come from the germline V gene. The CDR3 is 13 amino acids. In nucleotides, the CDR3 is TGCAGCGTCCAAACAGGGGGCTTCACTGAAGCTTTCTTT. Translated, it gives CSVQTGGFTEAFF.

This clone appeared a few times. One end of the junction varies from germline; a read error may be responsible. The V and J genes are TRBV7-3 and TRBJ1-6; possible D gene TRBD1, 6 bases. The CDR3 spans 15 residues. CDR1 is SGHTA, CDR2 FQGTGA, per germline. This chain's CDR3 is CASSLTGSGNSPLHF. For the CDR3, the DNA is TGTGCCAGCAGCCTAACAGGGTCCGGTAATTCACCCCTCCACTTT.

Only a few counts were recorded for this clone. This specimen includes other DNA sequences encoding the same CDR3. The chain uses TRBV18 and TRBJ1-1; D remains ambiguous. The germline V and J ends were trimmed by 3 bases and 0 bases, with 8 bases remaining between them. The CDR3 is 14 residues long. Looked up from germline, CDR1 is KGHSH and CDR2 is LQKENI. The CDR3: CASSPPVMNTEAFF. CDR3 DNA sequence: TGTGCCAGCTCACCCCCAGTCATGAACACTGAAGCTTTCTTT.

V is TRBV5-4 and J is TRBJ2-3; TRBD1 is a possible D gene (5 bases). Trimming left V 0 bases short and J 3 bases short, with 14 bases between. The CDR3 is 16 amino acids. From germline, CDR1 is SGHNT and CDR2 YYREEE (reference sequence). CDR3 in DNA: TGTGCCAGCAGCTTGGCCGGCAGGACAAAGACAGATACGCAGTATTTT. This translates into CASSLAGRTKTDTQYF. The full variable domain, in which reference TRBV5-4 and TRBJ2-3 provide the parts outside the CDR3, is ETGVTQSPTHLIKTRGQQVTLRCSSQSGHNTVSWYQQALGQGPQFIFQYYREEENGRGNFPPRFSGLQFPNYSSELNVNALELDDSALYLCASSLAGRTKTDTQYFGPGTRLTVL.

The chain is built from TRBV30 and TRBJ1-6; weak D call: TRBD1 (5 bases). The CDR3 sequence is 14 residues long. The germline V gene has CDR1 GTSNPN and CDR2 SVGIG (reference sequence). The V end was cut by 4 bases, the J end by 6 bases, with 13 bases between. The CDR3 loop is CAWTPGLSNSPLHF. DNA of the CDR3: TGTGCCTGGACGCCGGGACTGAGTAATTCACCCCTCCACTTT.